The next 15 T cell receptor beta chains were all read from a single sample in a study of cytomegalovirus exposure and HLA in healthy donors. PCR involved 60 Vbeta and 13 Jbeta primers. Using immunoSEQ multiplex PCR, the repertoire was profiled, and TCRdb retains in-frame clones only, with some absent. Counted here are roughly 160,000 clones, 70% to 90% occurring once; the ten biggest clones make up approximately 7%. The sequenced sample consisted of PBMCs. These receptors were obtained from a woman younger than 45 in good health and CMV-seropositive.

This chain links TRBV7-2 with TRBJ1-2; tentative D call: TRBD1 (5 bases). CDR3 length: 14 amino acids. In germline, CDR1 is SGHTA, CDR2 FQGNSA. Trimming took off 1 base at V and 1 base at J, with 7 bases between the two ends. The CDR3: CASSLGRVNYGYTF. The CDR3 DNA follows: TGTGCCAGCAGCTTAGGCAGGGTTAACTATGGCTACACCTTC.

CDR3 residues: CASSLTVNTEAFF. The CDR3, as DNA: TGTGCCAGCAGTTTAACGGTGAACACTGAAGCTTTCTTT. The chain links TRBV27 to TRBJ1-1, with no clear D. With 2 bases removed from V and 0 bases from J, the gap between germline ends came to 4 bases. The germline V gene has CDR1 MNHEY and CDR2 SMNVEV (reference sequence). This CDR3 region has 13 residues.

Comments on this clone: The same CDR3 is also encoded by other DNA sequences in this sample. V usage is TRBV7-6 and J usage is TRBJ1-5; D gene ambiguous. Germline values: CDR1 SGHVS, CDR2 FNYEAQ. The CDR3 totals 14 residues. Trimming pared 3 bases from V and 2 bases from J, leaving 8 bases between. The chain's CDR3 is CASSLGGRNQPQHF. In DNA form, the CDR3 reads TGTGCCAGCAGCTTGGGAGGGCGCAATCAGCCCCAGCATTTT.

The V gene is TRBV18, the J gene TRBJ1-5; D gene uncertain. Per the germline V gene, CDR1 is KGHSH and CDR2 is LQKENI. This CDR3 is 15 amino acids long. V lost 2 bases to trimming and J lost 5 bases, with 13 bases between them. The CDR3 nucleotides are TGTGCCAGCTCACCAAGATCCGGGATTGATCAGCCCCAGCATTTT. Protein: CASSPRSGIDQPQHF.

The rearrangement links TRBV4-2 to TRBJ1-6; D is uncertain. The CDR3 runs 15 residues. Per the germline V gene, CDR1 is LGHNA and CDR2 is YNFKEQ. V gave up 0 bases and J gave up 13 bases, with 16 bases separating them. The CDR3 loop is CASSQDTGLVSPLHF. The CDR3 coding sequence is TGTGCCAGCAGCCAAGACACGGGGTTAGTGTCCCCCCTCCACTTT.

The chain recombines TRBV15 with TRBJ1-5, with D possibly being TRBD1 (6 bases). The CDR3 runs 15 residues. CDR1 and CDR2 from the germline V gene are LNHNV and YYDKDF (reference sequence). V shed 4 bases and J shed 3 bases, with 13 bases lying between them. In nucleotides, the CDR3 is TGTGCCACCAGCACCCAACAGGGTCTCAATCAGCCCCAGCATTTT. This translates into CATSTQQGLNQPQHF.

The chain combines TRBV13 with TRBJ2-3; D is unclear. Trimming left V 5 bases short and J 0 bases short, with 6 bases between. There are 13 residues in the CDR3. Germline V gene sequence: CDR1 PRHDT, CDR2 FYEKMQ (reference sequence). The CDR3 protein is CASSLPSTDTQYF. In DNA form, the CDR3 reads TGTGCCAGCAGCCTACCGAGCACAGATACGCAGTATTTT.

This rearrangement joins TRBV7-9 to TRBJ2-7; TRBD1 matches 9 bases. Germline-derived CDR1 and CDR2 are SEHNR and FQNEAQ (reference sequence). V shed 6 bases, J shed 0 bases, and the junction held 12 bases outside the gene matches. CDR3 length: 17 residues. The CDR3 spells CASRPLPGTGTSYEQYF. The CDR3 DNA reads as TGTGCCAGCAGGCCTTTACCCGGGACAGGGACCTCCTACGAGCAGTACTTC.

A remark on this clone: Other nucleotide sequences from this sample produce the same CDR3. The chain combines TRBV7-3 with TRBJ2-1, with 13 positions matching TRBD2. The CDR3 runs 15 residues. Germline CDR1 SGHTA, CDR2 FQGTGA. With V trimmed by 4 bases and J by 4 bases, 1 base remained unmatched. The DNA for the CDR3 is TGTGCCAGCAGCTCACTAGCGGGGGGGTACAATGAGCAGTTCTTC. Amino acid sequence: CASSSLAGGYNEQFF.

This clone was seen more than once but under ten times. This same CDR3 is encoded by further DNA sequences in the sample. J is TRBJ1-5 and V is TRBV27; D unclear. The CDR3 sequence is 14 residues long. Trimming removed 3 bases from V and 0 bases from J, with 6 bases in between. The germline V gene encodes CDR1 MNHEY and CDR2 SMNVEV (reference sequence). In DNA form, the CDR3 reads TGTGCCAGCAGTTTCAGATATAGCAATCAGCCCCAGCATTTT. Translation: CASSFRYSNQPQHF.

This clone was seen a few times. CDR3 DNA: TGTGCCAGCAGCTTAACTCAGGGGAGCTCCTACAATGAGCAGTTCTTC. This gives the protein CASSLTQGSSYNEQFF. This chain links TRBV7-3 with TRBJ2-1, with a tentative D call TRBD1 (6 bases). The CDR3 contains 16 residues. Germline values: CDR1 SGHTA, CDR2 FQGTGA. With 0 bases removed from V and 0 bases from J, the gap between germline ends came to 9 bases.

This clone has only one observation. The junction departs from the called germline gene at one end, perhaps through a read error. The chain joins TRBV7-9 to TRBJ1-2; a weak D match, TRBD1 (5 bases). This CDR3 spans 13 amino acids. Per the germline V gene, CDR1 is SEHNR and CDR2 is FQNEAQ (reference sequence). The CDR3 DNA reads as TGTTCCAGCAGCTCGGGACTGTTCTATGGCTACACCTTC. Translating gives CSSSSGLFYGYTF.

The chain carries TRBV5-1 and TRBJ1-3; TRBD1 matches at 8 bases. The CDR3 extends over 16 amino acids. Germline V lookup: CDR1 SGHRS, CDR2 YFSETQ. J lost 0 bases, V lost 3 bases, and 5 bases had no gene match. The CDR3 sequence is CASSSGQGYSGNTIYF. For the CDR3, the DNA is TGCGCCAGCAGCTCTGGACAGGGATACTCTGGAAACACCATATATTTT.

J is TRBJ2-1 and V is TRBV30; 8 nucleotides agree with TRBD2. The germline gives CDR1 GTSNPN, CDR2 SVGIG (reference sequence). V was clipped by 2 bases and J by 9 bases; unmatched bases: 9. The CDR3 runs 14 residues. CDR3 residues: CAWSKLAEASEQFF. The CDR3 bases are TGTGCCTGGAGTAAACTAGCGGAGGCATCTGAGCAGTTCTTC.

V usage is TRBV19 and J usage is TRBJ2-5; D not resolved. Germline CDR1 and CDR2: LNHDA and SQIVND (reference sequence). The CDR3 contains 16 residues. V gave up 3 bases and J gave up 0 bases, with 14 bases separating them. CDR3 protein: CASSISSRQYQETQYF. The CDR3 DNA reads TGTGCCAGTAGTATTTCTTCCAGGCAGTACCAAGAGACCCAGTACTTC.